What follows describes a single T cell receptor beta chain. Its matching antigen is unknown. The sample originates from a study of shared clonotypes between healthy human individuals. Study-wide results and caveats: Clonotype sharing among donors was expected to depend on sequencing depth. Non-shared clonotypes displayed generation probabilities falling below those of clonotypes present in all four donors. About 5% was the fraction of naive CD4 clonotypes found shared across a handful of donors.

Generated by immunoSEQ multiplex PCR, the TCRdb table keeps only in-frame clones and is missing some. The profile shows roughly 2.4 million clones, roughly 95% of them singletons. This sequence was found in a young man in good health. Sequencing used naive CD4+ T cells sorted from blood. Stated subset: CD45RA+ positively selected.

The CDR3 DNA is TGTGCCAGCAGTCCGGGGACTAGTGGACCCAGATATGCTGAGCAGTTCTTC. It translates to CASSPGTSGPRYAEQFF. The chain has TRBV27 and TRBJ2-1, with TRBD2 identical over 8 bases. J lost 9 bases, V lost 5 bases, and 18 bases had no gene match. This CDR3 contains 17 residues. The germline V gene encodes CDR1 MNHEY and CDR2 SMNVEV (reference sequence).